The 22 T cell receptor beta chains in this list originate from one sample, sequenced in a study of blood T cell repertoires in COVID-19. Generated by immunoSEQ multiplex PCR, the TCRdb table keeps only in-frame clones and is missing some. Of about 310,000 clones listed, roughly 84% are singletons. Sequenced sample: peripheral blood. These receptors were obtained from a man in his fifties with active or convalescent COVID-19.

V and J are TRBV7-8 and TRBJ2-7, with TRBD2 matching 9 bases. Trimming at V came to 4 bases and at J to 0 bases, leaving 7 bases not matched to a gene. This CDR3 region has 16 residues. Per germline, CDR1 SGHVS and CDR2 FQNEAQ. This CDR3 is CASSSSRTSASYEQYF. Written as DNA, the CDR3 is TGTGCCAGCAGCTCGAGTAGGACTAGCGCCTCCTACGAGCAGTACTTC. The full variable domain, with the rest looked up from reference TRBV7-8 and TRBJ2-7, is GAGVSQSPRYKVAKRGQDVALRCDPISGHVSLFWYQQALGQGPEFLTYFQNEAQLDKSGLPSDRFFAERPEGSVSTLKIQRTQQEDSAVYLCASSSSRTSASYEQYFGPGTRLTVT.

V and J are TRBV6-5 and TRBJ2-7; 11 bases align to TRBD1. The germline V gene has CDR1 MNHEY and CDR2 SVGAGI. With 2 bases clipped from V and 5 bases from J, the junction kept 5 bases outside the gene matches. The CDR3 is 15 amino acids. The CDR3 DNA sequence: TGTGCCAGCAGTTACCGGGGACAGGGGGTTAACGAGCAGTACTTC. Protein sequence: CASSYRGQGVNEQYF.

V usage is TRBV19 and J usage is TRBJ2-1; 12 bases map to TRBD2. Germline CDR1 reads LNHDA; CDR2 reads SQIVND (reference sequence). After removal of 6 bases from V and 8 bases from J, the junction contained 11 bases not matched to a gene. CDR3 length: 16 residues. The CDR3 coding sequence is TGTGCCAGTAGGAGCGCCCTAGCGGGAGGGCTAGATGAGCAGTTCTTC. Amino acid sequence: CASRSALAGGLDEQFF.

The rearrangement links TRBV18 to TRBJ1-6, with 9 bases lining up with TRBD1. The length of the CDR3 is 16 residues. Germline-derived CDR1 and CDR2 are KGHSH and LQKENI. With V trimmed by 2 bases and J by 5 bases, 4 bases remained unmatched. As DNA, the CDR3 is TGTGCCAGCTCACCAGGGACAGGGAGGAATAATTCACCCCTCCACTTT. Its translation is CASSPGTGRNNSPLHF.

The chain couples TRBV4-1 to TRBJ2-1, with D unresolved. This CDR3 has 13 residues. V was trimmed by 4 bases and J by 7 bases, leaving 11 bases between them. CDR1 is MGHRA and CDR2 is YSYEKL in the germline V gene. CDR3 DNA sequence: TGCGCCAGCAGCCCCTTTTCCGGGAATGAGCAGTTCTTC. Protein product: CASSPFSGNEQFF.

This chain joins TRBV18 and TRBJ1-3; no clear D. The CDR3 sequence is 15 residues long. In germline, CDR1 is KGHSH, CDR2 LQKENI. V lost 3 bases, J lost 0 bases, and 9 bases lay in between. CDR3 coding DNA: TGTGCCAGCTCACCGGAGAGTCGCTCTGGAAACACCATATATTTT. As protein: CASSPESRSGNTIYF.

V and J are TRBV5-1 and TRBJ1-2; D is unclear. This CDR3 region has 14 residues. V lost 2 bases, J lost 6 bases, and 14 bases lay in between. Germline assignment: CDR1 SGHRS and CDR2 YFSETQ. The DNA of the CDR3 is TGCGCCAGCAGCTTTTTCGCAGGCTCTGATGGCTACACCTTC. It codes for CASSFFAGSDGYTF.

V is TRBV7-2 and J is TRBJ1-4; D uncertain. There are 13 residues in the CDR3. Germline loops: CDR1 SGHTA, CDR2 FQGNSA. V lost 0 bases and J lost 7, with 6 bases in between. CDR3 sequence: CASSLAPGEKLFF. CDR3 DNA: TGTGCCAGCAGCTTAGCGCCCGGTGAAAAACTGTTTTTT.

The chain's CDR3 is CASKRTGGYGYTF. CDR3 DNA sequence: TGTGCCAGCAAGAGGACAGGGGGTTATGGCTACACCTTC. This chain connects TRBV14 to TRBJ1-2; 10 nucleotides agree with TRBD1. Germline trimming cut 7 bases from V and 5 bases from J; bases unmatched to any gene: 4. The CDR3 runs 13 residues. The germline V gene has CDR1 SGHDN and CDR2 FVKESK.

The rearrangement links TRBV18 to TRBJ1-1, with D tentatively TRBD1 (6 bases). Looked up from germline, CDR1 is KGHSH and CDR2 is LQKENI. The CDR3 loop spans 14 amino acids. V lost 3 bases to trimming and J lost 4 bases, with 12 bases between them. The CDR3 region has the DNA TGTGCCAGCTCACCCCTGACAGGCGGCACTGAAGCTTTCTTT. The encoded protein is CASSPLTGGTEAFF.

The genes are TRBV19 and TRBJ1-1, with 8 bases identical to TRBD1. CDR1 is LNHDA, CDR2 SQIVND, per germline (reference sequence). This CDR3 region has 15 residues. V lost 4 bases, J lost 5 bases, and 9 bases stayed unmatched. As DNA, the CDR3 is TGTGCCAGTAGTAGACTTCAGGGGGCGCGTACTGAAGCTTTCTTT. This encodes CASSRLQGARTEAFF.

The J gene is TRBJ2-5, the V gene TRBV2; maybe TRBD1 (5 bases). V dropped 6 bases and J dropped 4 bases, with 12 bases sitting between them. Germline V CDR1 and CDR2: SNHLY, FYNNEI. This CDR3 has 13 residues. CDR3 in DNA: TGTGCCAGCAGCCGGCAGGGTAGAGAGACCCAGTACTTC. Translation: CASSRQGRETQYF. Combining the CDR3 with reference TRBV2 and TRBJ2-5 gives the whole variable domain EPEVTQTPSHQVTQMGQEVILRCVPISNHLYFYWYRQILGQKVEFLVSFYNNEISEKSEIFDDQFSVERPDGSNFTLKIRSTKLEDSAMYFCASSRQGRETQYFGPGTRLLVL.

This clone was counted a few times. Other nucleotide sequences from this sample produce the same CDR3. CDR3 residues: CASSPDSFNEQFF. The CDR3 DNA follows: TGTGCCAGCTCACCTGACAGTTTCAATGAGCAGTTCTTC. The rearrangement uses TRBV18 and TRBJ2-1, with D possibly matching TRBD1 (5 bases). The germline CDR1 and CDR2 sequences are KGHSH and LQKENI. The CDR3 runs to 13 residues. V dropped 3 bases and J dropped 6 bases, with 9 bases sitting between them.

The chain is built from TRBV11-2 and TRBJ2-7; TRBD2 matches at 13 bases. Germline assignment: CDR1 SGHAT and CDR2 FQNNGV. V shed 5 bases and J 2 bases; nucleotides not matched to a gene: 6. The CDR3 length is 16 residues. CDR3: CASSLTLAGGTYEQYF. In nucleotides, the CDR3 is TGTGCCAGCAGCCTAACACTAGCGGGAGGGACCTACGAGCAGTACTTC.

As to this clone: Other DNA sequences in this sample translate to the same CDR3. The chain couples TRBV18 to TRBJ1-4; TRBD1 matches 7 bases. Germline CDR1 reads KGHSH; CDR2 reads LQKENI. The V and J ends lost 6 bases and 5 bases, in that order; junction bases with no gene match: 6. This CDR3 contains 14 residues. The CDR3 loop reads CASSPRGANEKLFF. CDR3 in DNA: TGTGCCAGCTCGCCCAGGGGGGCAAATGAAAAACTGTTTTTT.

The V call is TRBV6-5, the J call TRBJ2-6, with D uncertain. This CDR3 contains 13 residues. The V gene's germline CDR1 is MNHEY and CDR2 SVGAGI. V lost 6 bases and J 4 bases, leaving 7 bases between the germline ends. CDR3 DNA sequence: TGTGCCAGCAGACGGGTAGGGGCCAACGTCCTGACTTTC. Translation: CASRRVGANVLTF.

In DNA form, the CDR3 reads TGTGCCAGTAGTATCACCCAGTCCTACGAGCAGTACTTC. Amino acids: CASSITQSYEQYF. The rearrangement uses TRBV19 and TRBJ2-7; D gene unclear. The germline V gene has CDR1 LNHDA and CDR2 SQIVND (reference sequence). The ends were cut back, 3 bases at V and 1 base at J, with 7 bases in the middle. The CDR3 sequence is 13 residues long.

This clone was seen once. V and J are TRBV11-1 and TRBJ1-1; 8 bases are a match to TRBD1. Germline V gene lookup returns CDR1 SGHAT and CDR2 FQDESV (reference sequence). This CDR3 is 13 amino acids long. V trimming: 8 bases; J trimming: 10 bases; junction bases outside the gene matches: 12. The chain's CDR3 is CASRTAGGRGAFF. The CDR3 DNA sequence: TGTGCCAGCCGGACCGCAGGGGGCAGAGGAGCTTTCTTT.

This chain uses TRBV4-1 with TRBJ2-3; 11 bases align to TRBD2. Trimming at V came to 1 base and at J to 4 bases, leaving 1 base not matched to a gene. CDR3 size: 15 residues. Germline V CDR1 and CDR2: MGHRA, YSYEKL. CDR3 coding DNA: TGCGCCAGCAGCCAAGCTAGCGGGAGGCCAGATACGCAGTATTTT. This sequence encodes CASSQASGRPDTQYF.

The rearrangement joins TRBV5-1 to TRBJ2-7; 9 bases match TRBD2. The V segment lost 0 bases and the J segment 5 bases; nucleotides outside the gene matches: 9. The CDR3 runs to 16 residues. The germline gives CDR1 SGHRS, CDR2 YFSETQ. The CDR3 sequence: CASSLGPAGGRHEQYF. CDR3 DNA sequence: TGCGCCAGCAGCTTGGGACCAGCGGGAGGTAGACACGAGCAGTACTTC.

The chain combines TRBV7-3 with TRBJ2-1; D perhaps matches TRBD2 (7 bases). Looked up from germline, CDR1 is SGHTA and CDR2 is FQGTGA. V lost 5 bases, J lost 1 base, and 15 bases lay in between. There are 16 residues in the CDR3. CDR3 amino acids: CASSPGGRPSYNEQFF. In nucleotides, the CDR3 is TGTGCCAGCAGCCCGGGGGGCCGCCCTTCCTACAATGAGCAGTTCTTC.

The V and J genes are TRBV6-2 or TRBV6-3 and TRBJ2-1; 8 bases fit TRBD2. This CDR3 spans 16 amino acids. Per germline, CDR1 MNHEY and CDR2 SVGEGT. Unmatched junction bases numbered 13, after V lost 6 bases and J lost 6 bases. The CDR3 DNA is TGTGCCAGCAGCCCCGACCCTCTAGCGGGTCGCAATGAGCAGTTCTTC. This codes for CASSPDPLAGRNEQFF.